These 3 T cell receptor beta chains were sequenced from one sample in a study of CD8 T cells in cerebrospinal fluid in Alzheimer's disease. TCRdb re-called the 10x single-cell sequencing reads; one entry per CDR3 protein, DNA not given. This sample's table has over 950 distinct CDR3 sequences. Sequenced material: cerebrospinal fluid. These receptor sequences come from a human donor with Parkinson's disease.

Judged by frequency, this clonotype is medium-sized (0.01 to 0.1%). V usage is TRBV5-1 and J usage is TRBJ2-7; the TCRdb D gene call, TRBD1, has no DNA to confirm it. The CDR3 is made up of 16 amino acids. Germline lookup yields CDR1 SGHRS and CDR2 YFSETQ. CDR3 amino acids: CASSLVGRVSSYEQYF.

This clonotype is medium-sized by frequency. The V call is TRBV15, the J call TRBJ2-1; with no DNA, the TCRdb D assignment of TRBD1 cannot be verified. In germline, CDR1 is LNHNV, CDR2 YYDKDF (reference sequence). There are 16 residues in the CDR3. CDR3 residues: CATSRVGGGSYNEQFF.

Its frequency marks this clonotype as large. The CDR3 reads CAWGQGASEQYF. The chain combines TRBV30 with TRBJ2-7; TCRdb outputs TRBD1, but without DNA this stays unchecked. The length of the CDR3 is 12 residues. Germline V gene data show CDR1 as GTSNPN and CDR2 as SVGIG (reference sequence).